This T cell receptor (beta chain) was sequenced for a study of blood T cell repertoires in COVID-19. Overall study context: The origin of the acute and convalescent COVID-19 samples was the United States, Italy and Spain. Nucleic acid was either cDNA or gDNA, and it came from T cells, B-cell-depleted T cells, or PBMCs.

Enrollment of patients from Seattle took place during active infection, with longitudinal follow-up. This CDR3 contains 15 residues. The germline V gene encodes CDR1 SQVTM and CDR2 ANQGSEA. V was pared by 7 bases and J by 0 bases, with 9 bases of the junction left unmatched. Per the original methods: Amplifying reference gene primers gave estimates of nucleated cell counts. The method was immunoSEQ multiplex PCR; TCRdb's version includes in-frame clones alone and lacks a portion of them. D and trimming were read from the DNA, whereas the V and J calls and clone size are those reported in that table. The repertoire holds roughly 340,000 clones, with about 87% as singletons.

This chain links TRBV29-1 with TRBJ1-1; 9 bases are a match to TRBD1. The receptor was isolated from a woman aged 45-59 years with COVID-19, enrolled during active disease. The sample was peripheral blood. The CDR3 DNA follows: TGCAGCGCTACAGGGGGCCTTTTTCTGAACACTGAAGCTTTCTTT. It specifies CSATGGLFLNTEAFF.